This TCR beta chain was found in a study of control samples from healthy donors and cancer patients. Germline V gene sequence: CDR1 SGHRS, CDR2 YFSETQ. The V and J ends lost 4 bases and 0 bases respectively, with 7 bases between them. The CDR3 contains 13 residues. Profiled with immunoSEQ multiplex PCR; TCRdb holds only in-frame clones, not every one. The table records roughly 88,000 clones, roughly nine tenths of them present only once. The sequence was obtained from a woman in her twenties or thirties in good health. The rearrangement links TRBV5-1 to TRBJ1-1; TRBD1 might be the D (6 bases). The sequencing sample was made of blood. Here the CDR3 DNA reads TGCGCCAGCAGCCCAGGGGTGAACACTGAAGCTTTCTTT. It encodes CASSPGVNTEAFF.